Listed below are T cell receptor beta chains from one sample, sequenced in a study of control samples from healthy donors and cancer patients. Measured with immunoSEQ multiplex PCR; TCRdb has only the in-frame clones, and not every one. Among roughly 130,000 clones listed, 75% to 95% were seen once. Sequenced: blood. These receptors originate from a man younger than 35 in good health. CDR3s include the opening cysteine and the closing phenylalanine or tryptophan. A D gene is named only where the DNA matches it firmly.

J: TRBJ1-2
D: .
V: TRBV12-3/TRBV12-4
CDR3: CASSSIYGYTF
DNA: TGTGCCAGCAGCTCAATCTATGGCTACACCTTC

J: TRBJ1-1
D: .
V: TRBV3-1/TRBV3-2
CDR3: CASSLRDRMNTEAFF
DNA: TGTGCCAGCAGCCTCCGGGACCGCATGAACACTGAAGCTTTCTTT

J: TRBJ1-1
D: TRBD1
V: TRBV5-6
CDR3: CASSWGTGNTEAFF
DNA: TGTGCCAGCAGCTGGGGGACAGGGAACACTGAAGCTTTCTTT

J: TRBJ1-1
D: .
V: TRBV6-5
CDR3: CASSPRRGLNTEAFF
DNA: TGTGCCAGCTCACCACGGAGGGGTTTGAACACTGAAGCTTTCTTT

J: TRBJ2-7
D: .
V: TRBV27
CDR3: CASSLVGIRSYEQYF
DNA: TGTGCCAGCAGTTTAGTCGGGATCCGCTCCTACGAGCAGTACTTC

J: TRBJ2-3
D: TRBD2
V: TRBV15
CDR3: CATSRGSGGASDTQYF
DNA: TGTGCCACCAGCCGGGGTAGCGGGGGGGCGTCGGATACGCAGTATTTT

J: TRBJ2-1
D: TRBD1
V: TRBV29-1
CDR3: CSVHRDRGLYEQFF
DNA: TGCAGCGTTCACCGGGACAGGGGGCTCTATGAGCAGTTCTTC

J: TRBJ1-2
D: .
V: TRBV7-2
CDR3: CASSLEGSSNYGYTF
DNA: TGTGCCAGCAGCTTAGAAGGGTCGAGTAACTATGGCTACACCTTC

J: TRBJ2-1
D: TRBD1
V: TRBV6-6
CDR3: CASRRPGQGAGSYNEQFF
DNA: TGTGCCAGCAGGCGACCGGGACAGGGGGCAGGGTCCTACAATGAGCAGTTCTTC

J: TRBJ2-2
D: .
V: TRBV5-1
CDR3: CASSLRTQDTGELFF
DNA: TGCGCCAGCAGCTTAAGAACGCAGGACACCGGGGAGCTGTTTTTT

J: TRBJ1-6
D: TRBD1
V: TRBV5-1
CDR3: CASSLVTGGDSPLHF
DNA: TGCGCCAGCAGCTTGGTAACAGGGGGCGATTCACCCCTCCACTTT

J: TRBJ2-1
D: TRBD1
V: TRBV7-9
CDR3: CASSSPRDRGRDEQFF
DNA: TGTGCCAGCAGCTCCCCCCGGGACAGGGGGCGGGATGAGCAGTTCTTC

J: TRBJ1-2
D: TRBD1
V: TRBV15
CDR3: CATSRQGDGYTF
DNA: TGTGCCACCAGCAGACAGGGGGATGGCTACACCTTC

J: TRBJ1-1
D: TRBD1
V: TRBV5-1
CDR3: CASSFQGDTEAFF
DNA: TGCGCCAGCAGCTTCCAGGGGGACACTGAAGCTTTCTTT

J: TRBJ2-7
D: .
V: TRBV5-6
CDR3: CASSLVGSTYEQYF
DNA: TGTGCCAGCAGCTTGGTGGGCAGTACCTACGAGCAGTACTTC

J: TRBJ1-1
D: .
V: TRBV3-1/TRBV3-2
CDR3: CASSQVPRNTEAFF
DNA: TGTGCCAGCAGCCAAGTCCCGAGGAACACTGAAGCTTTCTTT

J: TRBJ2-1
D: .
V: TRBV4-1
CDR3: CASSQVQDNEQFF
DNA: TGCGCCAGCAGCCAAGTCCAGGACAATGAGCAGTTCTTC